These 20 T cell receptor beta chains were all obtained from the same sample, sequenced in a study of radiation and T cells in renal cell carcinoma. As to time point: baseline pretreatment blood. The sample's treatment: 15 Gy SBRT to primary tumor, nephrectomy 4 weeks later. The protocol was immunoSEQ multiplex PCR, while the TCRdb copy is restricted to in-frame clones and leaves out a portion. Seen here are 130,000 or so clones, roughly 80% observed once, and the top ten hold roughly 25%. This sample comprised blood, obtained from a patient whose treatment included radiotherapy and nephrectomy. These receptors originate from a woman aged 50 to 60 with renal cell carcinoma.

The chain joins TRBV27 to TRBJ2-1; perhaps D is TRBD1 or TRBD2 (6 bases each). Germline-derived CDR1 and CDR2 are MNHEY and SMNVEV (reference sequence). Between the trimmed V and J ends, which lost 4 bases and 6 bases, there was a span of 10 bases. The CDR3 sequence is 13 residues long. The CDR3 sequence is CASSSGASNEQFF. CDR3 coding DNA: TGTGCCAGCAGTTCGGGGGCCAGCAATGAGCAGTTCTTC.

The gene calls are TRBV9 and TRBJ1-1, with D unresolved. CDR3 length equals 14 residues. Trimming left V 4 bases short and J 4 bases short, with 14 bases between. Germline lookup yields CDR1 SGDLS and CDR2 YYNGEE. For the CDR3, the DNA is TGTGCCAGCAGCCCCCCGTTCGGTGGCACTGAAGCTTTCTTT. Encoded protein: CASSPPFGGTEAFF. Full variable domain (remainder filled in from reference TRBV9 and TRBJ1-1): DSGVTQTPKHLITATGQRVTLRCSPRSGDLSVYWYQQSLDQGLQFLIQYYNGEERAKGNILERFSAQQFPDLHSELNLSSLELGDSALYFCASSPPFGGTEAFFGQGTRLTVV.

V is TRBV29-1 and J is TRBJ1-1, with TRBD1 matching 10 bases. Losses at the gene ends were 6 bases for V and 5 bases for J; bases not matched to a gene: 9. Germline V gives CDR1 SQVTM, CDR2 ANQGSEA. This CDR3 has 14 residues. The CDR3 protein is CSVQTGGAGTEAFF. The CDR3 coding sequence is TGCAGCGTCCAGACAGGGGGCGCGGGGACTGAAGCTTTCTTT.

This chain links TRBV6-7 with TRBJ1-1, with TRBD1 identical over 12 bases. TRBV6-7 is flagged as an ORF with uncertain function. This CDR3 contains 16 residues. V lost 6 bases and J lost 0; bases outside the gene matches: 5. CDR3 loop: CASSRDRGPMNTEAFF. The CDR3 DNA follows: TGTGCCAGCAGCCGGGACAGGGGGCCTATGAACACTGAAGCTTTCTTT.

This chain uses TRBV5-1 with TRBJ1-1, with D perhaps TRBD1 (6 bases). The germline V gene encodes CDR1 SGHRS and CDR2 YFSETQ. V lost 5 bases, J lost 5 bases, and 16 bases lay in between. CDR3 length: 14 amino acids. CDR3 nucleotides: TGCGCCAGCAGGGCCTCAGGGGTAAGGACTGAAGCTTTCTTT. Translation: CASRASGVRTEAFF.

This chain joins TRBV7-2 and TRBJ1-2; D not certain. The germline V gene has CDR1 SGHTA and CDR2 FQGNSA. The CDR3 is made up of 14 amino acids. The germline V and J ends were trimmed by 1 base and 4 bases, with 10 bases remaining between them. The CDR3 is CASSLGADIYGYTF. CDR3 coding DNA: TGTGCCAGCAGCTTAGGGGCGGATATCTATGGCTACACCTTC.

The chain employs TRBV6-4 and TRBJ1-6, with a tentative D call TRBD1 (6 bases). The V end lost 1 base, the J end lost 10 bases, and 14 bases lay between the germline ends. CDR3 length equals 15 residues. Germline V gene sequence: CDR1 MRHNA, CDR2 SNTAGT. CDR3 amino acids: CASSDFSGARSPLHF. The CDR3 coding sequence is TGTGCCAGCAGTGACTTCTCGGGGGCACGATCACCCCTCCACTTT.

The V call is TRBV10-1, the J call TRBJ1-1; D unclear. The V and J ends lost 6 bases and 1 base respectively, with 9 bases between them. Germline-derived CDR1 and CDR2 are WNHNN and SYGVQD (reference sequence). This CDR3 has 13 residues. In DNA, the CDR3 is TGCGCCAGCAGCTCAATTGGGAACACTGAAGCTTTCTTT. Protein product: CASSSIGNTEAFF.

The rearrangement links TRBV4-3 to TRBJ1-2; maybe TRBD1 (5 bases). Germline CDR1 and CDR2: LGHNA and YSLEER. V was shortened by 0 bases and J by 0 bases, with 14 bases between the two germline ends. The CDR3 spans 17 residues. DNA for the CDR3: TGCGCCAGCAGCCAAGATTGGAGTAGGGGACCTAACTATGGCTACACCTTC. Protein: CASSQDWSRGPNYGYTF.

The rearrangement uses TRBV27 and TRBJ2-1, with D possibly TRBD1 on 5 matching bases. V dropped 0 bases and J dropped 6 bases, with 15 bases sitting between them. The CDR3 extends over 16 amino acids. In germline, CDR1 is MNHEY, CDR2 SMNVEV (reference sequence). In DNA, the CDR3 is TGTGCCAGCAGTTTATCATCGCCAGGGTATCGCAATGAGCAGTTCTTC. It encodes CASSLSSPGYRNEQFF.

The gene calls are TRBV6-1 and TRBJ2-7, with 7 positions matching TRBD2. V lost 6 bases to trimming and J lost 7 bases; unmatched junction nucleotides: 12. Germline CDR1 is MNHNS and CDR2 is SASEGT. The CDR3 is made up of 14 amino acids. DNA of the CDR3: TGTGCCAGCAGGAGCGGGGAAAAAAGGATGGAGCAGTACTTC. It translates to CASRSGEKRMEQYF.

The V and J genes are TRBV11-2 and TRBJ1-1; D remains ambiguous. CDR3 length: 12 amino acids. The V gene lost 3 bases and the J gene lost 6 bases, with 8 bases spanning the gap. Germline CDR1 reads SGHAT; CDR2 reads FQNNGV. Here the CDR3 DNA reads TGTGCCAGCAGCTTTTCCACACCTGAAGCTTTCTTT. This encodes CASSFSTPEAFF.

This clone has more than one count but fewer than ten. This sequence joins TRBV25-1 and TRBJ1-1, with no clear D. Trimming took 4 bases from V and 5 from J, leaving 11 bases between them. The CDR3 runs to 13 residues. From germline, CDR1 is MGHDK and CDR2 SYGVNS. CDR3 loop: CASSAVRSTEAFF. Written as DNA, the CDR3 is TGTGCCAGCAGTGCTGTGCGGAGTACTGAAGCTTTCTTT.

The gene calls are TRBV7-2 and TRBJ1-3; 10 bases match TRBD1. The germline CDR1 and CDR2 sequences are SGHTA and FQGNSA. The CDR3 has 17 residues. J was trimmed by 4 bases and V by 3 bases; bases with no gene match: 9. CDR3 in DNA: TGTGCCAGCAGCTTCCAGACAGGGGGCGCCTCCGGAAACACCATATATTTT. This encodes CASSFQTGGASGNTIYF.

The chain employs TRBV5-1 and TRBJ1-6; D is unclear. V was trimmed by 1 base and J by 6 bases, leaving 11 bases between them. This CDR3 region has 15 residues. Per germline, CDR1 SGHRS and CDR2 YFSETQ. CDR3 sequence (DNA): TGCGCCAGCAGCTTGCACACCGTGTCTAATTCACCCCTCCACTTT. It codes for CASSLHTVSNSPLHF.

The chain uses TRBV25-1 and TRBJ2-2; 7 bases are a match to TRBD2. CDR1 MGHDK and CDR2 SYGVNS come from the germline V gene. The V segment lost 4 bases and the J segment 3 bases; nucleotides outside the gene matches: 2. The CDR3 loop spans 14 amino acids. CDR3 in DNA: TGTGCCAGCAGTGGACTAGCATACACCGGGGAGCTGTTTTTT. This gives the protein CASSGLAYTGELFF.

The CDR3: CASSQNPSGNTDTQYF. In DNA, the CDR3 is TGTGCCAGCAGCCAGAATCCGAGCGGGAACACAGATACGCAGTATTTT. The chain recombines TRBV9 with TRBJ2-3; 7 nucleotides agree with TRBD2. Trimming took 4 bases from V and 2 from J; bases not matched to a gene: 10. CDR1 and CDR2 (germline): SGDLS, YYNGEE. There are 16 residues in the CDR3.

The rearrangement links TRBV7-9 to TRBJ2-1; D gene unclear. Germline values: CDR1 SEHNR, CDR2 FQNEAQ (reference sequence). V lost 5 bases, J lost 4 bases, and 12 bases lay in between. This CDR3 is built from 14 residues. CDR3 loop: CASSPGPQYNEQFF. In nucleotides, the CDR3 is TGTGCCAGCAGCCCTGGACCTCAGTACAATGAGCAGTTCTTC.

The chain links TRBV28 to TRBJ1-1; D is possibly TRBD1 (6 bases). V dropped 6 bases and J dropped 0 bases, with 8 bases sitting between them. The CDR3 consists of 13 residues. Germline V gene lookup returns CDR1 MDHEN and CDR2 SYDVKM. In DNA, the CDR3 is TGTGCCAGCAGCGACAGGTTGAACACTGAAGCTTTCTTT. Translation: CASSDRLNTEAFF.

The rearrangement joins TRBV10-2 to TRBJ2-7; the D gene is possibly TRBD2 (5 bases). The germline CDR1 and CDR2 sequences are WSHSY and SAAADI. The CDR3 runs 16 residues. V was trimmed by 6 bases and J by 2 bases, leaving 20 bases between them. The DNA for the CDR3 is TGCGCCAGCAGGGCCTCTATTTGGGAGAAACCCTACGAGCAGTACTTC. Translation gives CASRASIWEKPYEQYF.